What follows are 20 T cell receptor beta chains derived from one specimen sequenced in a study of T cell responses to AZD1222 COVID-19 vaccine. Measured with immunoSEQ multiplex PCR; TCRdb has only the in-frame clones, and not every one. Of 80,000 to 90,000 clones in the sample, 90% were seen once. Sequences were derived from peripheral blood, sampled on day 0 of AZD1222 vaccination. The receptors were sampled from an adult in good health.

CDR3 sequence (DNA): TGTGCCACCAGTGATGGGGGTACAGATACGCAGTATTTT. Its protein product is CATSDGGTDTQYF. The chain combines TRBV24-1 with TRBJ2-3; possibly TRBD1 or TRBD2 for D (5 bases each). The germline V gene encodes CDR1 KGHDR and CDR2 SFDVKD. Deletions cut 3 bases from V and 3 bases from J, with 6 bases between. This CDR3 is 13 amino acids long.

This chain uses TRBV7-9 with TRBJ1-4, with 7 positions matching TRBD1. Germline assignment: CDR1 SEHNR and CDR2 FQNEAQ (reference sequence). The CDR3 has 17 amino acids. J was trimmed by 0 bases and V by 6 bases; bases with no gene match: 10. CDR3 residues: CASSTRGRGTTNEKLFF. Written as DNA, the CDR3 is TGTGCCAGCAGTACGAGGGGGCGCGGGACAACTAATGAAAAACTGTTTTTT. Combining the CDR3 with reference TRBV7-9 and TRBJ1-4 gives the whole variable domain DTGVSQNPRHKITKRGQNVTFRCDPISEHNRLYWYRQTLGQGPEFLTYFQNEAQLEKSRLLSDRFSAERPKGSFSTLEIQRTEQGDSAMYLCASSTRGRGTTNEKLFFGSGTQLSVL.

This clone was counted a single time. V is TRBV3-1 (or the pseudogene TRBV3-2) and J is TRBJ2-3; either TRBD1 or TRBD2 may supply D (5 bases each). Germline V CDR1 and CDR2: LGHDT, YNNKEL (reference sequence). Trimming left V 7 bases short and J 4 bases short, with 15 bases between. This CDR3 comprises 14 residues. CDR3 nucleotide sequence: TGTGCCAGCACCCCCGGTTGGGACCCAGATACGCAGTATTTT. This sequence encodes CASTPGWDPDTQYF.

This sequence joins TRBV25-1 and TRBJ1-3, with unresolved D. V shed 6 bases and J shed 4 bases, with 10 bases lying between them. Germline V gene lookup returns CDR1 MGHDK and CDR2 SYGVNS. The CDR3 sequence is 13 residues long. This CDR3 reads CASSPVTGNTIYF. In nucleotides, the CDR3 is TGTGCCAGCAGCCCAGTGACGGGAAACACCATATATTTT.

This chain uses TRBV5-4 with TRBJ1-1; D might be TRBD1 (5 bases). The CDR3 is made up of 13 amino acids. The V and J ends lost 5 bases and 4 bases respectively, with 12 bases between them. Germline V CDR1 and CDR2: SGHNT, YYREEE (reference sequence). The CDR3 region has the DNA TGTGCCAGCAGACCGGGACTCTTCACTGAAGCTTTCTTT. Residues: CASRPGLFTEAFF.

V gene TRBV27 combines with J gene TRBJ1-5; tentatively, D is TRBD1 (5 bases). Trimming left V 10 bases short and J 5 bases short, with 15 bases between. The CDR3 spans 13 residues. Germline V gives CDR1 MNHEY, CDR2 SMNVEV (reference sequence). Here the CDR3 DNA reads TGTGCCACCCGTCCCGACAGAGATCAGCCCCAGCATTTT. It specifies CATRPDRDQPQHF.

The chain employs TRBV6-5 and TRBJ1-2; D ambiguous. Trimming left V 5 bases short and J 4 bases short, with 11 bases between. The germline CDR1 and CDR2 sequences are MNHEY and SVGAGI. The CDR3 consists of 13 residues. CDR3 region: CASSTDGFYGYTF. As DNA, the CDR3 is TGTGCCAGCAGTACGGACGGCTTCTATGGCTACACCTTC.

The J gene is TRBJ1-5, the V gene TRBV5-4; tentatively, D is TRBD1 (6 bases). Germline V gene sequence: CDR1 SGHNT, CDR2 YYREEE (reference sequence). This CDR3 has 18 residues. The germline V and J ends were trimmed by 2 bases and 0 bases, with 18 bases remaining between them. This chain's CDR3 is CASSFSLQGQTSNQPQHF. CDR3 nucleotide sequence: TGTGCCAGCAGCTTCTCCCTACAGGGCCAGACTAGCAATCAGCCCCAGCATTTT.

Here the CDR3 reads CASNPGQGLSYNEQFF. Written as DNA, the CDR3 is TGTGCCAGCAACCCCGGTCAGGGCCTCTCCTACAATGAGCAGTTCTTC. This chain joins TRBV5-8 and TRBJ2-1, with D maybe TRBD1 (5 bases). Looked up from germline, CDR1 is SGHTS and CDR2 is YDEGEE. V lost 6 bases to trimming and J lost 0 bases, with 16 bases between them. The CDR3 extends over 16 amino acids.

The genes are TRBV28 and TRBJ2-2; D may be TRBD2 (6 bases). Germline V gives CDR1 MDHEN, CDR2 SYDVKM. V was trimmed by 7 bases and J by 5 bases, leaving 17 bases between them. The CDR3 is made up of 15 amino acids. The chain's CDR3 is CASNTGSIKTGELFF. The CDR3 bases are TGTGCCAGCAATACCGGGAGTATCAAGACCGGGGAGCTGTTTTTT. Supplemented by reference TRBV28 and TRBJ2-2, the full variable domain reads DVKVTQSSRYLVKRTGEKVFLECVQDMDHENMFWYRQDPGLGLRLIYFSYDVKMKEKGDIPEGYSVSREKKERFSLILESASTNQTSMYLCASNTGSIKTGELFFGEGSRLTVL.

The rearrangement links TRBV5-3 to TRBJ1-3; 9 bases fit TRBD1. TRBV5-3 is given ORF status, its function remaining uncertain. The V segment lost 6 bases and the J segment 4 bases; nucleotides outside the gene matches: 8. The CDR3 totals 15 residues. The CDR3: CARNRGRESGNTIYF. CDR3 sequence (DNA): TGTGCCAGAAACAGGGGGCGCGAATCCGGAAACACCATATATTTT.

The CDR3 region is CASSQDSLIDTQYF. The CDR3 nucleotides read TGCGCCAGCAGCCAAGACAGCCTTATAGATACGCAGTATTTT. The rearrangement uses TRBV4-1 and TRBJ2-3; D is ambiguous. The length of the CDR3 is 14 residues. From germline, CDR1 is MGHRA and CDR2 YSYEKL. Trimming removed 0 bases from V and 5 bases from J, with 9 bases in between.

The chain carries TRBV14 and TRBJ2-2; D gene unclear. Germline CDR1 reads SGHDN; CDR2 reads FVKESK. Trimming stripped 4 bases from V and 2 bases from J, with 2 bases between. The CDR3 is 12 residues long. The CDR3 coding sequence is TGTGCCAGCAGCCTTAACACCGGGGAGCTGTTTTTT. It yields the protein CASSLNTGELFF. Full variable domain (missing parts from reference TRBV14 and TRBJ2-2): EAGVTQFPSHSVIEKGQTVTLRCDPISGHDNLYWYRRVMGKEIKFLLHFVKESKQDESGMPNNRFLAERTGGTYSTLKVQPAELEDSGVYFCASSLNTGELFFGEGSRLTVL.

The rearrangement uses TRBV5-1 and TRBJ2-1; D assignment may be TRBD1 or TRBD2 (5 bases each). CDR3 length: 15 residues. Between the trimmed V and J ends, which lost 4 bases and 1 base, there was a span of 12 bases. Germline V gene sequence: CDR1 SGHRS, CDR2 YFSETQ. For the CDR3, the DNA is TGCGCCAGCAGCGCCCGGGGCGTATCCTACAATGAGCAGTTCTTC. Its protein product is CASSARGVSYNEQFF.

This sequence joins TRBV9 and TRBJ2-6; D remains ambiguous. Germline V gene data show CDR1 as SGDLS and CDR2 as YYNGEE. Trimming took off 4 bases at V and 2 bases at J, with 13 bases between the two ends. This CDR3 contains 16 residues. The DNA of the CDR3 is TGTGCCAGCAGCCCCGATGTTGGCACTGGGGCCAACGTCCTGACTTTC. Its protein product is CASSPDVGTGANVLTF.

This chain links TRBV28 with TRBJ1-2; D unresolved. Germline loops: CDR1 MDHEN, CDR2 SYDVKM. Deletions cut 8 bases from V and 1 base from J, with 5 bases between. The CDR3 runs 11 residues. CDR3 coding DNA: TGTGCCAGCGGCATTAACTATGGCTACACCTTC. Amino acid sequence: CASGINYGYTF.

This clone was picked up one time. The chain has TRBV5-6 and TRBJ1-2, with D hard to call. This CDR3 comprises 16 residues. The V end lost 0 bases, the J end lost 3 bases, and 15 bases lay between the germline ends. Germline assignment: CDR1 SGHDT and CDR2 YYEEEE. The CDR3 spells CASSLAVKAGDYGYTF. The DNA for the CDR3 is TGTGCCAGCAGCTTGGCCGTTAAGGCTGGCGACTATGGCTACACCTTC.

The CDR3 DNA reads TGTGCCAGCAGTTACAACAACTACAATGAGCAGTTCTTC. Amino acid sequence: CASSYNNYNEQFF. The V gene is TRBV6-5, the J gene TRBJ2-1; D ambiguous. Per germline, CDR1 MNHEY and CDR2 SVGAGI. V was clipped by 2 bases and J by 3 bases, with 5 bases between them. CDR3 length: 13 amino acids.

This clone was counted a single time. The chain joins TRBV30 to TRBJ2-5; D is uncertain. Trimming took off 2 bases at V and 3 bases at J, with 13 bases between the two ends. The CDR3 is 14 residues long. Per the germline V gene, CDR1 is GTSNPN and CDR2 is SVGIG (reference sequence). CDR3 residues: CAWSSLTAEETQYF. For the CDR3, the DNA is TGTGCCTGGAGTTCCCTGACTGCAGAAGAGACCCAGTACTTC. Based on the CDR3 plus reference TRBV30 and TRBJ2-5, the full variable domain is SQTIHQWPATLVQPVGSPLSLECTVEGTSNPNLYWYRQAAGRGLQLLFYSVGIGQISSEVPQNLSASRPQDRQFILSSKKLLLSDSGFYLCAWSSLTAEETQYFGPGTRLLVL.

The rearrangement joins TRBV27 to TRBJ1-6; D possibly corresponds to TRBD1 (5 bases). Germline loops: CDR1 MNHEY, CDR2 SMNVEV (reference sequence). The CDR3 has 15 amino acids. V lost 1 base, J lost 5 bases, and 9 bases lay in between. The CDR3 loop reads CASSLFGTHNSPLHF. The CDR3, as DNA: TGTGCCAGCAGTTTATTTGGGACTCATAATTCACCCCTCCACTTT.